This TCR beta chain emerged from a study of Ad26.COV2.S vaccination and SARS-CoV-2 variants. Study overall: Donor joined the COV1001 Ad26.COV2.S trial arm.

This CDR3 has 17 amino acids. The V segment lost 3 bases and the J segment 0 bases; nucleotides outside the gene matches: 8. The germline V gene encodes CDR1 SEHNR and CDR2 FQNEAQ (reference sequence). Clones were sequenced by immunoSEQ multiplex PCR, and TCRdb holds only the in-frame ones, with some missing. This table has hundreds of thousands of clones, 80% to 90% appearing once. Treatment: roughly 20 received Ad26.COV2.S at low or high dose, single or two shots; about 5 received placebo; per-sample allocation not given. The samples date from day 63 after the first vaccine or placebo injection. The receptor was derived from a person aged 18-65 years who received the Ad26.COV2.S COVID-19 vaccine or a placebo. The chain links TRBV7-9 to TRBJ2-7; TRBD2 matches at 10 bases. The specimen was peripheral blood, collected in a trial of Ad26.COV2.S vaccine versus placebo. The CDR3 sequence: CASSLGTSASISYEQYF. The CDR3 bases are TGTGCCAGCAGCTTGGGGACTAGCGCCTCAATCTCCTACGAGCAGTACTTC.